The T cell receptor (beta chain) described here comes from a study of blood T cell repertoires in COVID-19. Study context: Sites across the United States, Italy and Spain contributed samples from acute and convalescent COVID-19. The cDNA or gDNA used as material had been derived from T cells, B-cell-depleted T cells, or PBMCs.

From germline, CDR1 is LGHNT and CDR2 FRNRAP. The J segment lost 7 bases and the V segment lost 5 bases, leaving 9 bases of the junction unmatched. This CDR3 comprises 15 residues. Original processing methods: Researchers report that nucleated cell counts were estimated from reference gene primer amplification. Sequenced by immunoSEQ multiplex PCR; TCRdb stores in-frame clones only, minus some. From that table come the V and J calls and clone size; the DNA was used to work out D and trimming. The sample shows about 69,000 clones, just over 85% of them seen only once. The chain combines TRBV12-5 with TRBJ2-2, with 8 nucleotides matching TRBD1. The sample was peripheral blood. The origin of this receptor is a man aged 25-45 years with acute or convalescent COVID-19. Here the CDR3 DNA reads TGTGCTAGTGGTGCTCGACAGGGGCCCTTCGGGGAGCTGTTTTTT. Translating gives CASGARQGPFGELFF.